Following are 8 T cell receptor beta chains from one sample sequenced in a study of T cell repertoires in cytomegalovirus infection. TCRdb processed the reads anew with MiXCR; each CDR3 protein has one entry. The table shows 150,000 to 200,000 distinct CDR3 sequences, with approximately 15% occurring only once. Sequencing was done on a sample of PBMCs. The receptor set was obtained from a human donor in good health (CMV status not recorded). Some clones in this sample may be carry-over from other donors' samples.

This clonotype was counted between two and nine times. This chain joins TRBV2 and TRBJ2-1; D may be TRBD2 (5 bases). Trimming took off 2 bases at V and 2 bases at J, with 10 bases between the two ends. The CDR3 sequence is 15 residues long. Looked up from germline, CDR1 is SNHLY and CDR2 is FYNNEI. CDR3 sequence reads: CASSERLAPYNEQFF. CDR3 DNA: TGTGCCAGCAGTGAACGGCTAGCCCCCTACAATGAGCAGTTCTTC.

The V and J genes are TRBV12-5 and TRBJ1-5; maybe TRBD1 (5 bases). The V and J ends lost 6 bases and 13 bases respectively, with 16 bases between them. The CDR3 length is 12 residues. The germline CDR1 and CDR2 sequences are LGHNT and FRNRAP. CDR3 protein: CASGTAPLPQHF. In DNA, the CDR3 is TGTGCTAGTGGGACAGCACCATTACCTCAGCATTTT.

V gene TRBV9 combines with J gene TRBJ1-4, with TRBD1 as a possible D gene (5 bases). The CDR3 loop spans 16 amino acids. V was shortened by 3 bases and J by 7 bases, with 19 bases between the two germline ends. Looked up from germline, CDR1 is SGDLS and CDR2 is YYNGEE. The CDR3 spells CASSGTGAQGGEKLFF. DNA of the CDR3: TGTGCCAGCAGCGGAACCGGGGCCCAGGGCGGTGAAAAACTGTTTTTT.

CDR3 loop: CASSPGFGEQYF. CDR3 bases: TGCGCCAGCAGCCCCGGTTTCGGCGAGCAGTACTTC. This chain connects TRBV4-3 to TRBJ2-7; no definite D call. CDR3 size: 12 residues. Germline CDR1 is LGHNA and CDR2 is YSLEER. V was cut by 4 bases and J by 6 bases, with 10 bases left in between.

This clonotype was seen many times. V and J are TRBV7-9 and TRBJ1-5; D is ambiguous. V was pared by 0 bases and J by 1 base, with 4 bases between. The CDR3 spans 14 residues. CDR1 SEHNR and CDR2 FQNEAQ come from the germline V gene (reference sequence). The CDR3 spells CASSLAQSNQPQHF. CDR3 in DNA: TGTGCCAGCAGCTTAGCGCAAAGCAATCAGCCCCAGCATTTT.

Ten or more counts support this clonotype. V is TRBV11-2 and J is TRBJ2-7; D might be TRBD2 (6 bases). The CDR3 contains 15 residues. The germline CDR1 and CDR2 sequences are SGHAT and FQNNGV. With 5 bases removed from V and 0 bases from J, the gap between germline ends came to 14 bases. The CDR3 region has the DNA TGTGCCAGCAGCCACCTCGCGGGAAGCTCCTACGAGCAGTACTTC. Its translation: CASSHLAGSSYEQYF.

This clonotype was counted many times. J is TRBJ1-5 and V is TRBV7-2; no firm D call. Germline V gene data show CDR1 as SGHTA and CDR2 as FQGNSA. CDR3 length equals 15 residues. V was cut by 5 bases and J by 7 bases, with 18 bases left in between. CDR3 coding DNA: TGTGCCAGCAGCCGGATGGCGGGGAACGGGCAGCCCCAGCATTTT. Protein product: CASSRMAGNGQPQHF.

This clonotype was observed a few times. The chain recombines TRBV9 with TRBJ2-7; D might be TRBD1 or TRBD2, each matching 5 bases. V was clipped by 4 bases and J by 2 bases, with 16 bases between them. This CDR3 contains 15 residues. The germline V gene has CDR1 SGDLS and CDR2 YYNGEE. CDR3 DNA sequence: TGTGCCAGCAGCCTCTCAATGGGACCCCCCTACGAGCAGTACTTC. Translating gives CASSLSMGPPYEQYF.